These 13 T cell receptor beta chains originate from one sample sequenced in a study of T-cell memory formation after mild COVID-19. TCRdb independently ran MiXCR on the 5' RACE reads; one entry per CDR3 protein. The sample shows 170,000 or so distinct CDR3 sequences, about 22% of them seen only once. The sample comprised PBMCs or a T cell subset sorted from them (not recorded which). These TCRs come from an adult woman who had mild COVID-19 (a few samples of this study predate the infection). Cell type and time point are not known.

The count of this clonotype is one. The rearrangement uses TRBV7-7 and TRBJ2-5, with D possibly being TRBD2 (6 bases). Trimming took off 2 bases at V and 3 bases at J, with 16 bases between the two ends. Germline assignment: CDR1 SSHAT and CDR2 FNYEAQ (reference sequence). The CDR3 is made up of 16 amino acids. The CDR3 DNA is TGTGCCAGCAGCTTATCGGGGGACCTACCGGAAGAGACCCAGTACTTC. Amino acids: CASSLSGDLPEETQYF. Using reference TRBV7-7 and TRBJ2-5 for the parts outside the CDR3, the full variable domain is GAGVSQSPRYKVTKRGQDVTLRCDPISSHATLYWYQQALGQGPEFLTYFNYEAQPDKSGLPSDRFSAERPEGSISTLTIQRTEQRDSAMYRCASSLSGDLPEETQYFGPGTRLLVL.

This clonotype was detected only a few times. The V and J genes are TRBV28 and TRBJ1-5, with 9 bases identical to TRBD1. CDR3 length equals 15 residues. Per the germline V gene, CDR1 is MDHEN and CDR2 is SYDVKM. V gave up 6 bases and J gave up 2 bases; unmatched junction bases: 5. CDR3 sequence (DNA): TGTGCCAGCAGACAACGGGACAGGGGCAATCAGCCCCAGCATTTT. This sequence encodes CASRQRDRGNQPQHF.

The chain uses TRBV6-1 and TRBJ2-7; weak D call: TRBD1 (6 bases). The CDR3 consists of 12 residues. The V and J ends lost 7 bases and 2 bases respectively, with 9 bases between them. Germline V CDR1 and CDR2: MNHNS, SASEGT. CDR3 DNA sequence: TGTGCCAGCAAACAGGGCCCCTACGAGCAGTACTTC. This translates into CASKQGPYEQYF.

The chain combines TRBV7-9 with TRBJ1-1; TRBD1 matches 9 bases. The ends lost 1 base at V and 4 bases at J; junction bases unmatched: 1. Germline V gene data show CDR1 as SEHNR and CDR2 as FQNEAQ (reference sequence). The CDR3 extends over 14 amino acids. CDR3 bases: TGTGCCAGCAGCTTAGACAGGGGGCCCACTGAAGCTTTCTTT. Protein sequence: CASSLDRGPTEAFF.

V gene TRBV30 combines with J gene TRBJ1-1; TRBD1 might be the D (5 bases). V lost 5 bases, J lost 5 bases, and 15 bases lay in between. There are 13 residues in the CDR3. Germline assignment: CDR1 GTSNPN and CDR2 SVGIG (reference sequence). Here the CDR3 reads CAWDYGTRTEAFF. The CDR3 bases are TGTGCCTGGGACTACGGGACGAGGACTGAAGCTTTCTTT.

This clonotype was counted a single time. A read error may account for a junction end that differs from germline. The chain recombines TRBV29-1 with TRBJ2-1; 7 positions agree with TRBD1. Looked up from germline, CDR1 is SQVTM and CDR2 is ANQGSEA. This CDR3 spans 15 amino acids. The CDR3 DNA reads TGCAGCGTTGAATTAAGGACAGGTCTCCACAATGAGCAGTTATTC. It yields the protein CSVELRTGLHNEQLF.

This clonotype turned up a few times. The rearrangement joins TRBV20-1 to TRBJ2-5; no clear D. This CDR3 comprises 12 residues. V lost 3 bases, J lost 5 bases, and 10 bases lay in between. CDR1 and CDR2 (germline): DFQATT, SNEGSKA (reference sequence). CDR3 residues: CSARAPAETQYF. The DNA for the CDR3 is TGCAGTGCTAGGGCTCCGGCGGAGACCCAGTACTTC.

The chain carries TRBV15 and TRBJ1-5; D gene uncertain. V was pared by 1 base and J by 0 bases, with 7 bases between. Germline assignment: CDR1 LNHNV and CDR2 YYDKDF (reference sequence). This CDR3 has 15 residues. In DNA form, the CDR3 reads TGTGCCACCAGCAGAGTAGAATATAGCAATCAGCCCCAGCATTTT. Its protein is CATSRVEYSNQPQHF.

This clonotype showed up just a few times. CDR3: CSATLVGVWNGYTF. CDR3 sequence (DNA): TGCAGTGCTACCCTTGTGGGGGTTTGGAATGGCTACACCTTC. V gene TRBV20-1 combines with J gene TRBJ1-2; D is perhaps TRBD1 (5 bases). The CDR3 spans 14 residues. Germline V gene data show CDR1 as DFQATT and CDR2 as SNEGSKA (reference sequence). The V and J ends lost 4 bases and 6 bases respectively, with 18 bases between them.

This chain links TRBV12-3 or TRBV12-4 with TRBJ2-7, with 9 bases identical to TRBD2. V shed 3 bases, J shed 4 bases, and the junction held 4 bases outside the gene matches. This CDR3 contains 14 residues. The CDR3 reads CASSFVAGVYEQYF. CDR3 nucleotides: TGTGCCAGCAGTTTCGTAGCGGGAGTGTACGAGCAGTACTTC.

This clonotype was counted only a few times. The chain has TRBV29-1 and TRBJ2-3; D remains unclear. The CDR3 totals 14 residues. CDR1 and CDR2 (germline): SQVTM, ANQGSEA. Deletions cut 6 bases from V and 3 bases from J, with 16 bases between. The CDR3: CSVIHPSETDTQYF. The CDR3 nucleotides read TGCAGCGTCATCCACCCGAGTGAGACAGATACGCAGTATTTT.

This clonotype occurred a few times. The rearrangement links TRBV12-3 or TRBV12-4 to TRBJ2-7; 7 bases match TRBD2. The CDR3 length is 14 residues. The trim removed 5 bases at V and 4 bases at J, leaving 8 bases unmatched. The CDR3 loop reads CASSPTTSRYEQYF. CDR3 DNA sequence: TGTGCCAGCAGTCCGACGACTAGCCGATACGAGCAGTACTTC.

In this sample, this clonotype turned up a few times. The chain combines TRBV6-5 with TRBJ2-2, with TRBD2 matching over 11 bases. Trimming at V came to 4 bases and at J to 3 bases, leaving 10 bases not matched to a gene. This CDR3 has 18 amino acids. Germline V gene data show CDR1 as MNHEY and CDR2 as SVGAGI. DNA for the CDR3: TGTGCCAGCAGTTTCGCGACCTCGGGACTAGCGGACACCGGGGAGCTGTTTTTT. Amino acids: CASSFATSGLADTGELFF.